This T cell receptor beta chain was recorded in a study of post-analysis software for immune sequencing data. About the research overall: Recorded subtypes: relapsing-remitting, secondary progressive, progressive-relapsing; some patients unannotated. Study conclusions and caveats: Relative to controls, patients with multiple sclerosis showed significantly lower normalized Chao1 diversity. Relative to controls, patients had a few TRBV segments at higher frequency, with TRBV5-6, TRBV5-1 and TRBV20-1 among these.

In regard to this clonotype: Its antigen is unknown.

This CDR3 has 14 residues. Germline values: CDR1 ENHRY, CDR2 SYGVKD. Included in the TCR beta cDNA libraries were unique molecular identifiers. From the PCR reads, TCRdb called clonotypes with MiXCR, one entry per CDR3 protein. The profile shows about 820,000 distinct CDR3 sequences, 53% of them singletons. This chain joins TRBV10-3 and TRBJ2-4, with TRBD1 matching 9 bases. Near its end, the DNA agrees better with TRBJ2-7, so the J call may be wrong. Sequenced sample: blood. The sequence derives from a girl aged 10 to 17 with multiple sclerosis. The DNA of the CDR3 is TGTGCCATCGCCGCCGGGACAGGGTCCTACGAGCAGTACTTC. This gives the protein CAIAAGTGSYEQYF.